Here is one TCR beta chain with its context. This specimen belongs to a study of vaccination and CD4 T cells after COVID-19. TCRdb called the PCR reads again in MiXCR, with one record for every CDR3 protein. The sample yields approximately 30,000 distinct CDR3 sequences, 51% seen once. Trimming pared 1 base from V and 9 bases from J, leaving 10 bases between. The germline gives CDR1 MNHEY, CDR2 SMNVEV (reference sequence). The CDR3 is 12 residues long. The time point here: late sampling 161 to 241 days after vaccination in a few convalescent patients. The material was CD4+ T cells from blood, obtained about 7 months after SARS-CoV-2 vaccination. This receptor was taken from a human donor who had recovered from COVID-19. The chain links TRBV27 to TRBJ2-7, with D possibly TRBD1 on 5 matching bases. CDR3 in DNA: TGTGCCAGCAGTTTATTGGGGCAGGGGCAGTACTTC. As protein: CASSLLGQGQYF.